The source of this T cell receptor (beta chain) is a study of blood T cell repertoires in COVID-19. Study-wide context: Spain, Italy and the United States supplied samples that represented acute and convalescent COVID-19. The analysed material was cDNA or gDNA that came from T cells, B-cell-depleted T cells, or PBMCs.

In the original analysis: From reference gene primer amplification, estimates of nucleated cell counts were derived. Assay used: immunoSEQ multiplex PCR; TCRdb lists only in-frame clones, some missing. V and J calls and clone size come straight from that table; D and trimming were deduced from the DNA. This table has roughly 120,000 clones, 75% to 90% appearing once. The source material was peripheral blood. The sequence was obtained from a man between 65 and 79 years old with active or convalescent COVID-19.

CDR3 sequence reads: CASSPGTGWNYGYTF. Written as DNA, the CDR3 is TGTGCCAGCAGCCCCGGGACAGGGTGGAACTATGGCTACACCTTC. The J gene is TRBJ1-2, the V gene TRBV7-3, with TRBD1 matching over 9 bases. V was clipped by 5 bases and J by 2 bases; unmatched bases: 6. Germline V gene data show CDR1 as SGHTA and CDR2 as FQGTGA. The length of the CDR3 is 15 residues.